This T cell receptor (beta chain) was obtained from a study of blood T cell repertoires in COVID-19. Overall study context: The study drew acute and convalescent COVID-19 samples from the United States, Italy and Spain. Nucleic acid was either cDNA or gDNA, and it came from T cells, B-cell-depleted T cells, or PBMCs.

Authors' data handling: Amplification from reference gene primers served as the basis for estimated nucleated cell counts. Measured with immunoSEQ multiplex PCR; TCRdb has only the in-frame clones, and not every one. The D gene and trimming were derived from the DNA, and the V and J assignments and clone size from that table. The sample includes roughly 200,000 clones, around 84% of them seen just once. Germline values: CDR1 SGHTA, CDR2 FQGTGA. Trimming stripped 3 bases from V and 2 bases from J, with 11 bases between. The CDR3 runs 14 residues. Sequencing was done on a sample of peripheral blood. This receptor was identified in a woman of 80 years or more with active or convalescent COVID-19. This chain joins TRBV7-3 and TRBJ2-7; D is possibly TRBD1 (6 bases). CDR3 residues: CASSLADRTYEQYF. The CDR3 region has the DNA TGTGCCAGCAGCTTGGCGGACAGAACCTACGAGCAGTACTTC.